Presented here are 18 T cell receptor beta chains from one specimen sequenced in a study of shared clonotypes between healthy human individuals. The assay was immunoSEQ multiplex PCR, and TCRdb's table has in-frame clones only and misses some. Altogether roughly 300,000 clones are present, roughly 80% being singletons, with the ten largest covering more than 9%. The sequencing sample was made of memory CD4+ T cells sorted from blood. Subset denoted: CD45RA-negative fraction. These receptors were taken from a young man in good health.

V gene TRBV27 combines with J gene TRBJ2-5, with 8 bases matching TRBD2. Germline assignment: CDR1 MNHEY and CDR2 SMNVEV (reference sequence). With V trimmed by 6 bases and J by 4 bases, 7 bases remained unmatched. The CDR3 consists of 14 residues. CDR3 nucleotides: TGTGCCAGCAGCCCTAACGGGAGGGCAGAGACCCAGTACTTC. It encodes CASSPNGRAETQYF.

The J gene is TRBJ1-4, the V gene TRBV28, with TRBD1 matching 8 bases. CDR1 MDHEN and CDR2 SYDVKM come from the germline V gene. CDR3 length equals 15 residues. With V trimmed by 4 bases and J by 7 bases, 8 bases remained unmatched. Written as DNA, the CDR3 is TGTGCCAGCAGTTCTACGACAGGGGTTGGTGAAAAACTGTTTTTT. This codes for CASSSTTGVGEKLFF.

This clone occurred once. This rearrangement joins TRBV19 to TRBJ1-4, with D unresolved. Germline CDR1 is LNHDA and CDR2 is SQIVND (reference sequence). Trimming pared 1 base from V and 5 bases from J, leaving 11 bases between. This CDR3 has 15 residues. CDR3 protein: CASSIAVGNNEKLFF. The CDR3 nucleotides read TGTGCCAGTAGTATAGCGGTGGGGAACAATGAAAAACTGTTTTTT.

The CDR3 here is CASSNTASSGSAGGELFF. The CDR3 coding sequence is TGTGCCAGCAGCAACACTGCTTCTAGCGGGAGTGCGGGCGGGGAGCTGTTTTTT. The chain employs TRBV5-8 and TRBJ2-2; TRBD2 agrees at 10 bases. The V segment lost 4 bases and the J segment 7 bases; nucleotides outside the gene matches: 16. The CDR3 contains 18 residues. CDR1 is SGHTS, CDR2 YDEGEE, per germline.

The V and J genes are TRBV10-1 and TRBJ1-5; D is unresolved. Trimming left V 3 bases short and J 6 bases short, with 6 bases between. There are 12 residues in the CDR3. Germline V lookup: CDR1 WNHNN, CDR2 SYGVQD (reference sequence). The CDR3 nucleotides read TGCGCCAGCAGTGATGGCGTTCAGCCCCAGCATTTT. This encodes CASSDGVQPQHF.

The chain's CDR3 is CASREIGTSPAQFF. CDR3 coding DNA: TGTGCCAGCAGGGAAATCGGGACCTCCCCTGCTCAGTTCTTC. The chain recombines TRBV6-1 with TRBJ2-1; D may correspond to TRBD1 or TRBD2 (5 bases each). The V gene lost 6 bases and the J gene lost 13 bases, with 22 bases spanning the gap. Germline V gene lookup returns CDR1 MNHNS and CDR2 SASEGT. This CDR3 is 14 amino acids long.

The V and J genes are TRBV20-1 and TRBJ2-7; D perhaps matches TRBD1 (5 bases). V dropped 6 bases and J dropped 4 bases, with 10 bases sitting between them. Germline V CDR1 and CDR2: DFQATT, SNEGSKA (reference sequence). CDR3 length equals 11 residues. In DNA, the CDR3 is TGCAGTGCCACCAAGGGGTACGAGCAGTACTTC. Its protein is CSATKGYEQYF.

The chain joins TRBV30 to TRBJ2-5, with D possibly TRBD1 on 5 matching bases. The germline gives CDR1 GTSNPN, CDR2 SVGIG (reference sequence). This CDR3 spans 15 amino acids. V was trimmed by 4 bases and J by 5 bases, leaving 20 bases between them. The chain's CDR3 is CAWNTGRAPGETQYF. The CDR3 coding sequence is TGTGCCTGGAACACAGGTCGGGCCCCAGGGGAGACCCAGTACTTC.

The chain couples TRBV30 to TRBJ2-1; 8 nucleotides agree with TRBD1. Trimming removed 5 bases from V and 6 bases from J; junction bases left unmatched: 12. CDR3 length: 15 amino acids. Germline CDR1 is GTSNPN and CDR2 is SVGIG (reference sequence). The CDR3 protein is CAWGHRGALFNEQFF. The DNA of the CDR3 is TGTGCCTGGGGCCACAGGGGGGCTCTTTTCAATGAGCAGTTCTTC.

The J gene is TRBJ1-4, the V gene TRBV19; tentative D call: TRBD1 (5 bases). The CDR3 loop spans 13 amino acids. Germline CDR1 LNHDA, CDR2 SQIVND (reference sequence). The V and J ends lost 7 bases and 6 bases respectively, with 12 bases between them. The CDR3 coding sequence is TGTGCCAGTAAAGTGCAGGGTTATGAAAAACTGTTTTTT. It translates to CASKVQGYEKLFF.

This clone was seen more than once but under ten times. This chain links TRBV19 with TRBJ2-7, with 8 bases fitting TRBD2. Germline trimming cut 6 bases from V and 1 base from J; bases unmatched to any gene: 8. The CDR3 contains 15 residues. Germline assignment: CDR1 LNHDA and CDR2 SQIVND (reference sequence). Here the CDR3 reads CASSGRALKSYEQYF. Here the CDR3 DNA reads TGTGCCAGTAGCGGGAGGGCCTTAAAGTCCTACGAGCAGTACTTC. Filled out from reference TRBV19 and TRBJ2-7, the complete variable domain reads DGGITQSPKYLFRKEGQNVTLSCEQNLNHDAMYWYRQDPGQGLRLIYYSQIVNDFQKGDIAEGYSVSREKKESFPLTVTSAQKNPTAFYLCASSGRALKSYEQYFGPGTRLTVT.

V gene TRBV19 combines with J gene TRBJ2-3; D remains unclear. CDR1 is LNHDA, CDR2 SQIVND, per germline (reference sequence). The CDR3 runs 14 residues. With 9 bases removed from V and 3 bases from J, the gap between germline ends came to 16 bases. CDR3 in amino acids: CASQPRYSTDTQYF. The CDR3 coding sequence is TGTGCCAGCCAACCCCGGTACTCTACAGATACGCAGTATTTT.

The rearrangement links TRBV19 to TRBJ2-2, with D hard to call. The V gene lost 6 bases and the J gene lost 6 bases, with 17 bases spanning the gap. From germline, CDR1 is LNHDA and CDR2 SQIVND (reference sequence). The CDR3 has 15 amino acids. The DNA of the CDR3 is TGTGCCAGTAGCGGAAACCCCCCAATCCCCGGGGAGCTGTTTTTT. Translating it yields CASSGNPPIPGELFF.

CDR3 DNA: TGCAGCGTTGGGGTGGGTACCCGCACTGAAGCTTTCTTT. As protein: CSVGVGTRTEAFF. This chain uses TRBV29-1 with TRBJ1-1; D unresolved. V lost 4 bases, J lost 4 bases, and 13 bases lay in between. CDR3 length: 13 residues. Germline V gene sequence: CDR1 SQVTM, CDR2 ANQGSEA.

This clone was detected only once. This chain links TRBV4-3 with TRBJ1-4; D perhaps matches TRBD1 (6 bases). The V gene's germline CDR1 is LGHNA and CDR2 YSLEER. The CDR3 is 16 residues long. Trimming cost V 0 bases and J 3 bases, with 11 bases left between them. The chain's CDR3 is CASSQDHPGANEKLFF. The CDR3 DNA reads TGCGCCAGCAGCCAAGATCATCCAGGGGCTAATGAAAAACTGTTTTTT.

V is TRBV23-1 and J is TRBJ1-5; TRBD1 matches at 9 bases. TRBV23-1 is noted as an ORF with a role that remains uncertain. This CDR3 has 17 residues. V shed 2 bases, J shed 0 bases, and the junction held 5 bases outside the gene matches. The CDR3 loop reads CASSQPRDRDSNQPQHF. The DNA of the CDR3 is TGCGCCAGCAGTCAACCCCGGGACAGGGATAGCAATCAGCCCCAGCATTTT.

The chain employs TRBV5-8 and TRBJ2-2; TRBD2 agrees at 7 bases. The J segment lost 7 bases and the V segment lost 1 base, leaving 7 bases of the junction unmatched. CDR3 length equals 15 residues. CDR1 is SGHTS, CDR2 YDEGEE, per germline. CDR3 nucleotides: TGTGCCAGCAGCTTGCTGTCAGGGAGGGTCGGGGAGCTGTTTTTT. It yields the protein CASSLLSGRVGELFF.

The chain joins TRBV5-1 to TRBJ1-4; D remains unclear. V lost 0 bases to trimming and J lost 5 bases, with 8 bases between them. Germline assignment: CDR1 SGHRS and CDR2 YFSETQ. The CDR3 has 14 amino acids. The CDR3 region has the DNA TGCGCCAGCAGCTTGGAGTCCAGAAATGAAAAACTGTTTTTT. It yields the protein CASSLESRNEKLFF.